This T cell receptor beta chain emerged from a study of blood T cells in healthy people across ages. Next came a second PCR, run for roughly 6 to 11 cycles, which used a sample-barcoded 5' primer along with a J-beta primer mix. TCRdb recomputed calls from the 5' RACE reads with MiXCR, one row per CDR3 protein. The table records under 1 million distinct CDR3 sequences, under 45% of them present only once. This CDR3 is 14 amino acids long. CDR1 is SGHRS, CDR2 YFSETQ, per germline. V gave up 4 bases and J gave up 6 bases, with 14 bases separating them. Sequences were obtained from blood. The chain has TRBV5-1 and TRBJ1-5; D call uncertain. The receptor was derived from a man aged 55 to 69 in good health. CDR3 loop: CASSDAGGGQPQHF. CDR3 DNA: TGCGCCAGCAGCGACGCAGGCGGAGGTCAGCCCCAGCATTTT.